Each of the 21 T cell receptor beta chains below was sequenced from the same sample in a study of radiation and T cells in renal cell carcinoma. Time point meaning: blood 4 weeks post-SBRT, at nephrectomy. Treatment specified: 15 Gy SBRT to primary tumor, nephrectomy 4 weeks later. Clones were read by immunoSEQ multiplex PCR, and TCRdb kept only the in-frame ones, dropping some. The sample consists of some 81,000 clones, about 88% of them appearing once. The sequencing used blood, collected from a patient whose treatment included radiotherapy and nephrectomy. These receptors came from an older woman with renal cell carcinoma.

DNA of the CDR3: TGTGCCAGCAGCTTAAGGGGTAGGGTCAAGTCGAACACTGAAGCTTTCTTT. The encoded protein is CASSLRGRVKSNTEAFF. The chain links TRBV5-6 to TRBJ1-1, with a tentative D call TRBD1 (5 bases). The CDR3 totals 17 residues. V lost 2 bases, J lost 1 base, and 18 bases lay in between. From germline, CDR1 is SGHDT and CDR2 YYEEEE.

This chain connects TRBV29-1 to TRBJ1-4; weak D call: TRBD1 (6 bases). Deletions cut 7 bases from V and 0 bases from J, with 9 bases between. The CDR3 runs to 13 residues. Germline CDR1 and CDR2: SQVTM and ANQGSEA. The CDR3 coding sequence is TGCAGCGGCCGACAGGCAACTAATGAAAAACTGTTTTTT. Its translation: CSGRQATNEKLFF.

The table lists this clone with a few counts. The gene calls are TRBV5-1 and TRBJ1-1; D gene uncertain. The CDR3 totals 15 residues. Germline values: CDR1 SGHRS, CDR2 YFSETQ. Trimming removed 4 bases at V and 7 bases at J, with 20 bases between. The CDR3 DNA is TGCGCCAGCAGCCCCACTCCCCCGGTTACGAGTGAAGCTTTCTTT. Its translation: CASSPTPPVTSEAFF. The whole variable domain, remainder taken from reference TRBV5-1 and TRBJ1-1, is KAGVTQTPRYLIKTRGQQVTLSCSPISGHRSVSWYQQTPGQGLQFLFEYFSETQRNKGNFPGRFSGRQFSNSRSEMNVSTLELGDSALYLCASSPTPPVTSEAFFGQGTRLTVV.

This clone showed up just a few times. The CDR3 sequence: CASSRPNYGYTF. In DNA form, the CDR3 reads TGTGCCAGCAGTCGTCCGAACTATGGCTACACCTTC. J is TRBJ1-2 and V is TRBV28; the D is unclear. CDR3 size: 12 residues. Trimming cost V 5 bases and J 2 bases, with 6 bases left between them. Germline CDR1 and CDR2: MDHEN and SYDVKM.

The J gene is TRBJ1-1, the V gene TRBV5-1; no clear D. The CDR3 spans 16 residues. V gave up 1 base and J gave up 1 base, with 14 bases separating them. Germline assignment: CDR1 SGHRS and CDR2 YFSETQ. CDR3 in DNA: TGCGCCAGCAGCTTGCCGGATTCGGGGTGGAACACTGAAGCTTTCTTT. Its translation: CASSLPDSGWNTEAFF. Variable domain in full (rest from reference TRBV5-1 and TRBJ1-1): KAGVTQTPRYLIKTRGQQVTLSCSPISGHRSVSWYQQTPGQGLQFLFEYFSETQRNKGNFPGRFSGRQFSNSRSEMNVSTLELGDSALYLCASSLPDSGWNTEAFFGQGTRLTVV.

V and J are TRBV6-1 and TRBJ2-7; D unresolved. CDR3 length: 12 amino acids. V lost 3 bases and J lost 2, with 5 bases in between. Germline lookup yields CDR1 MNHNS and CDR2 SASEGT. The CDR3 sequence: CASSETPYEQYF. The CDR3 nucleotides read TGTGCCAGCAGTGAGACCCCCTACGAGCAGTACTTC.

This chain links TRBV14 with TRBJ1-2, with 7 bases matching TRBD1. This CDR3 comprises 14 residues. Germline V CDR1 and CDR2: SGHDN, FVKESK. V lost 1 base to trimming and J lost 7 bases; unmatched junction nucleotides: 6. CDR3 sequence reads: CASSQVPGGSGYTF. The CDR3 DNA follows: TGTGCCAGCAGCCAAGTCCCAGGGGGGTCTGGCTACACCTTC.

The rearrangement uses TRBV9 and TRBJ2-3, with TRBD1 matching over 7 bases. Germline assignment: CDR1 SGDLS and CDR2 YYNGEE. The CDR3 has 13 residues. V trimming: 3 bases; J trimming: 3 bases; junction bases outside the gene matches: 1. This CDR3 reads CASSADRTDTQYF. The CDR3 coding sequence is TGTGCCAGCAGCGCGGACAGGACAGATACGCAGTATTTT.

The chain couples TRBV28 to TRBJ1-1; D possibly corresponds to TRBD1 (6 bases). Trimming pared 4 bases from V and 5 bases from J, leaving 11 bases between. The length of the CDR3 is 13 residues. Per germline, CDR1 MDHEN and CDR2 SYDVKM. The CDR3 loop is CASSWGGRTEAFF. CDR3 nucleotide sequence: TGTGCCAGCAGTTGGGGGGGCAGGACTGAAGCTTTCTTT. The full variable domain, in which reference TRBV28 and TRBJ1-1 provide the parts outside the CDR3, is DVKVTQSSRYLVKRTGEKVFLECVQDMDHENMFWYRQDPGLGLRLIYFSYDVKMKEKGDIPEGYSVSREKKERFSLILESASTNQTSMYLCASSWGGRTEAFFGQGTRLTVV.

The gene calls are TRBV6-5 and TRBJ2-1; TRBD2 is a possible D gene (5 bases). CDR1 and CDR2 (germline): MNHEY, SVGAGI. This CDR3 has 14 residues. Trimming pared 0 bases from V and 3 bases from J, leaving 6 bases between. The CDR3 DNA follows: TGTGCCAGCAGTTACTCTCGGGGCTACAATGAGCAGTTCTTC. Encoded protein: CASSYSRGYNEQFF.

This clone has only a few counts. This chain joins TRBV18 and TRBJ1-5, with D uncertain. V was clipped by 4 bases and J by 2 bases, with 9 bases between them. The V gene's germline CDR1 is KGHSH and CDR2 LQKENI. The CDR3 is 14 residues long. CDR3 protein: CASSQQMGNQPQHF. As DNA, the CDR3 is TGTGCCAGCTCACAGCAAATGGGCAATCAGCCCCAGCATTTT. The complete variable domain, with remaining parts taken from reference TRBV18 and TRBJ1-5, reads NAGVMQNPRHLVRRRGQEARLRCSPMKGHSHVYWYRQLPEEGLKFMVYLQKENIIDESGMPKERFSAEFPKEGPSILRIQQVVRGDSAAYFCASSQQMGNQPQHFGDGTRLSIL.

The CDR3 DNA sequence: TGTGCCAGCAGCGCTGGGACAGTCTCCTACGAGCAGTACTTC. Encoded protein: CASSAGTVSYEQYF. This chain joins TRBV7-9 and TRBJ2-5, with 7 bases lining up with TRBD1. The J call could be wrong; TRBJ2-7 is a better fit for the DNA end. This CDR3 region has 14 residues. In germline, CDR1 is SEHNR, CDR2 FQNEAQ (reference sequence).

The V call is TRBV5-6, the J call TRBJ1-1; D might be TRBD1 (5 bases). V lost 3 bases and J lost 0, with 6 bases in between. CDR1 is SGHDT and CDR2 is YYEEEE in the germline V gene. This CDR3 comprises 13 residues. The CDR3 DNA is TGTGCCAGCAGCTCAGGGATGAACACTGAAGCTTTCTTT. Translated, it gives CASSSGMNTEAFF. The full variable domain, rest sourced from reference TRBV5-6 and TRBJ1-1, is DAGVTQSPTHLIKTRGQQVTLRCSPKSGHDTVSWYQQALGQGPQFIFQYYEEEERQRGNFPDRFSGHQFPNYSSELNVNALLLGDSALYLCASSSGMNTEAFFGQGTRLTVV.

The chain joins TRBV5-1 to TRBJ2-1; 16 bases map to TRBD2. Germline V gene data show CDR1 as SGHRS and CDR2 as YFSETQ. The CDR3 contains 19 residues. V lost 3 bases to trimming and J lost 7 bases; unmatched junction nucleotides: 13. Here the CDR3 DNA reads TGCGCCAGCAGCTCGGGACTAGCGGGGGGGATCCTATCGAGGAATGAGCAGTTCTTC. The encoded protein is CASSSGLAGGILSRNEQFF.

The rearrangement uses TRBV14 and TRBJ1-1, with D perhaps matching TRBD1 (5 bases). Germline V CDR1 and CDR2: SGHDN, FVKESK. This CDR3 is 15 amino acids long. V lost 1 base and J 2 bases, leaving 11 bases between the germline ends. For the CDR3, the DNA is TGTGCCAGCAGCCAAGGCCCAGGGCGAAACACTGAAGCTTTCTTT. As protein: CASSQGPGRNTEAFF.

The genes are TRBV6-6 and TRBJ2-5; 8 bases are a match to TRBD2. The CDR3 is 13 residues long. V shed 2 bases and J 9 bases; nucleotides not matched to a gene: 5. The germline V gene encodes CDR1 MNHNY and CDR2 SVGAGI (reference sequence). Written as DNA, the CDR3 is TGTGCCAGCAGTTACGGGACCGGGAGGGCCCAGTACTTC. This gives the protein CASSYGTGRAQYF.

Written as DNA, the CDR3 is TGTGCCAGCAGTGATGGCAATGGTTGGGATGGCTACACCTTC. Protein sequence: CASSDGNGWDGYTF. The rearrangement uses TRBV6-6 and TRBJ1-2; no clear D. This CDR3 has 14 residues. Germline V gives CDR1 MNHNY, CDR2 SVGAGI (reference sequence). V lost 5 bases and J lost 6, with 16 bases in between.

This clone was seen just once. The CDR3 DNA reads TGCAGCGTTGAGGCTAGCGGACTTAGCACAGATACGCAGTATTTT. It translates to CSVEASGLSTDTQYF. The V gene is TRBV29-1, the J gene TRBJ2-3; TRBD2 aligns across 7 bases. The junction had 6 bases not matched to a gene; V was cut back by 3 bases and J by 0 bases. The germline CDR1 and CDR2 sequences are SQVTM and ANQGSEA. CDR3 length: 15 residues.

This clone was counted once. The rearrangement joins TRBV6-6 to TRBJ2-7; D not certain. CDR1 and CDR2 (germline): MNHNY, SVGAGI (reference sequence). The CDR3 extends over 12 amino acids. Trimming took 6 bases from V and 4 from J, leaving 10 bases between them. CDR3 residues: CASSPTEYEQYF. The DNA of the CDR3 is TGTGCCAGCAGCCCTACGGAATACGAGCAGTACTTC.

The chain links TRBV18 to TRBJ1-2; no clear D gene. CDR1 is KGHSH, CDR2 LQKENI, per germline. With 0 bases removed from V and 4 bases from J, the gap between germline ends came to 12 bases. This CDR3 contains 15 residues. The CDR3: CASSPPPGAGYGYTF. The CDR3 DNA follows: TGTGCCAGCTCACCACCGCCCGGAGCTGGCTATGGCTACACCTTC.

The CDR3 DNA sequence: TGTGGGGGGGAGACCCAGTACTTC. Its protein is CGGETQYF. The chain couples TRBV28 to TRBJ2-5; D might be TRBD1 or TRBD2, each matching 5 bases. The germline V gene encodes CDR1 MDHEN and CDR2 SYDVKM. CDR3 length: 8 amino acids. Together with reference TRBV28 and TRBJ2-5, the CDR3 gives the full variable domain: DVKVTQSSRYLVKRTGEKVFLECVQDMDHENMFWYRQDPGLGLRLIYFSYDVKMKEKGDIPEGYSVSREKKERFSLILESASTNQTSMYLCGGETQYFGPGTRLLVL.